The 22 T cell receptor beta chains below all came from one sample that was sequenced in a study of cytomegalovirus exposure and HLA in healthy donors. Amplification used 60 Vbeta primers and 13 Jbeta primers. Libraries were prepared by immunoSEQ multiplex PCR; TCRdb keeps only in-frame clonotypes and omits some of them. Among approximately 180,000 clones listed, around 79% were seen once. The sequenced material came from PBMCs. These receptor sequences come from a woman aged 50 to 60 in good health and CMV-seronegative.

The CDR3 sequence is CASSLDRANYGYTF. The CDR3 nucleotides read TGCGCCAGCAGCTTGGACAGGGCTAACTATGGCTACACCTTC. The rearrangement joins TRBV5-1 to TRBJ1-2, with D maybe TRBD1 (6 bases). The length of the CDR3 is 14 residues. Germline lookup yields CDR1 SGHRS and CDR2 YFSETQ. V was clipped by 0 bases and J by 0 bases, with 6 bases between them.

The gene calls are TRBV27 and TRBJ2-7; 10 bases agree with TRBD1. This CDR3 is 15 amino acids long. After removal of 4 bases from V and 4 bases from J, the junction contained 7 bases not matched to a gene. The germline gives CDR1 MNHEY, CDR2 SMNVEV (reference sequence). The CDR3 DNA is TGTGCCAGCAGTTCTCAGAGGACAGGGGGATACGAGCAGTACTTC. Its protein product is CASSSQRTGGYEQYF.

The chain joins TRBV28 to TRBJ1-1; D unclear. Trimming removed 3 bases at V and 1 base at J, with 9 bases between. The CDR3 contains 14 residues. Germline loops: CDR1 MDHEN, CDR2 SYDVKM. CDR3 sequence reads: CASSFWPQNTEAFF. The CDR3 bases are TGTGCCAGCAGTTTCTGGCCACAGAACACTGAAGCTTTCTTT.

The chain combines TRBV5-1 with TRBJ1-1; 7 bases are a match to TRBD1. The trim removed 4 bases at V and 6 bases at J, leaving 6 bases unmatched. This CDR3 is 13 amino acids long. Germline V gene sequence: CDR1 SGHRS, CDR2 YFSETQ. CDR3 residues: CASSGAQGSEAFF. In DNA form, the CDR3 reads TGCGCCAGCAGCGGGGCACAGGGGTCTGAAGCTTTCTTT.

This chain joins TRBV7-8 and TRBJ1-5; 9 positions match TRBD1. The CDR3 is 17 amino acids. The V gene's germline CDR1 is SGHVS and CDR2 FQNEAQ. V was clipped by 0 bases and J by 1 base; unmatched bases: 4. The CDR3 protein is CASSLALTGGSNQPQHF. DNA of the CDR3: TGTGCCAGCAGCTTAGCTCTTACAGGGGGCAGCAATCAGCCCCAGCATTTT.

This CDR3 is CASSFRDQAEAFF. The CDR3 nucleotides read TGTGCCAGCAGCTTCAGGGATCAAGCTGAAGCTTTCTTT. This chain uses TRBV7-2 with TRBJ1-1; TRBD1 might be the D (5 bases). V lost 3 bases, J lost 6 bases, and 11 bases lay in between. The length of the CDR3 is 13 residues. CDR1 is SGHTA and CDR2 is FQGNSA in the germline V gene.

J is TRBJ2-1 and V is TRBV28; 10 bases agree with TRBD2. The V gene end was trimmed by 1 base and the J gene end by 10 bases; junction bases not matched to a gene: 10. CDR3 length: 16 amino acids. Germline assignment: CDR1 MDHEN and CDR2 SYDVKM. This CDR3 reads CASSLFLAGAGGEQFF. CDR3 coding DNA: TGTGCCAGCAGTTTATTTCTAGCGGGAGCCGGGGGGGAGCAGTTCTTC.

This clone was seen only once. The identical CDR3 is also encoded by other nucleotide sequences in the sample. The CDR3 DNA reads as TGTGCCAGCAGCTTGGGGAGGGGAGGCTACGAGCAGTACTTC. It yields the protein CASSLGRGGYEQYF. This chain uses TRBV5-4 with TRBJ2-5; tentatively, D is TRBD2 (6 bases). Judging by the DNA end, TRBJ2-7 fits better; the J call may be wrong. The CDR3 loop spans 14 amino acids. The germline CDR1 and CDR2 sequences are SGHNT and YYREEE (reference sequence).

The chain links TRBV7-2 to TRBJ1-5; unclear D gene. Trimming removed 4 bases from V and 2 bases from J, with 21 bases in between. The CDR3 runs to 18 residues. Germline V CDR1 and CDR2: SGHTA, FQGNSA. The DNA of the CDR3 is TGTGCCAGCAGCTCCGACTACCCGCTCCCTCAGGGCAATCAGCCCCAGCATTTT. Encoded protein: CASSSDYPLPQGNQPQHF.

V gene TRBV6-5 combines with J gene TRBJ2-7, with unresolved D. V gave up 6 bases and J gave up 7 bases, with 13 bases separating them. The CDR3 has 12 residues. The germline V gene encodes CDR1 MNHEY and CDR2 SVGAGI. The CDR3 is CASRSRSREQYF. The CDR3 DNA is TGTGCCAGCAGGTCCCGCAGCAGGGAGCAGTACTTC.

CDR3 in amino acids: CASSVDTPGTSGAHEQYF. The DNA of the CDR3 is TGTGCCAGCAGCGTAGATACCCCCGGGACTAGCGGGGCCCACGAGCAGTACTTC. V gene TRBV9 combines with J gene TRBJ2-7, with 13 bases lining up with TRBD2. Germline CDR1 SGDLS, CDR2 YYNGEE. The V gene end was trimmed by 0 bases and the J gene end by 5 bases; junction bases not matched to a gene: 11. The CDR3 runs to 18 residues.

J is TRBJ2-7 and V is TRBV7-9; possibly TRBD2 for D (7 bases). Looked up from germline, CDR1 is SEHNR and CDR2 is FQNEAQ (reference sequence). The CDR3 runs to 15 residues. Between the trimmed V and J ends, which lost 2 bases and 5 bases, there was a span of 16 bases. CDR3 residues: CASSLKGGGEDEQYF. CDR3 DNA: TGTGCCAGCAGCTTAAAAGGGGGAGGGGAGGACGAGCAGTACTTC. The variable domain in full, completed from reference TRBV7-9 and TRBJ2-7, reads DTGVSQNPRHKITKRGQNVTFRCDPISEHNRLYWYRQTLGQGPEFLTYFQNEAQLEKSRLLSDRFSAERPKGSFSTLEIQRTEQGDSAMYLCASSLKGGGEDEQYFGPGTRLTVT.

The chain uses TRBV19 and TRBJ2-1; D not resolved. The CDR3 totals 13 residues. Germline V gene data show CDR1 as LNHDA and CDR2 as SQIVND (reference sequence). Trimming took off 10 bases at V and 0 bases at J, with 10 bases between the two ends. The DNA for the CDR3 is TGTGCCACCACGACTCACTCCTACAATGAGCAGTTCTTC. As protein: CATTTHSYNEQFF.

The DNA of the CDR3 is TGCGCCAGCAGCCAAGAGTTTAGGGGTGTACAAGATACGCAGTATTTT. It specifies CASSQEFRGVQDTQYF. The J gene is TRBJ2-3, the V gene TRBV4-1; TRBD1 is a possible D gene (5 bases). Germline V lookup: CDR1 MGHRA, CDR2 YSYEKL. Trimming removed 0 bases from V and 5 bases from J, with 15 bases in between. The CDR3 contains 16 residues.

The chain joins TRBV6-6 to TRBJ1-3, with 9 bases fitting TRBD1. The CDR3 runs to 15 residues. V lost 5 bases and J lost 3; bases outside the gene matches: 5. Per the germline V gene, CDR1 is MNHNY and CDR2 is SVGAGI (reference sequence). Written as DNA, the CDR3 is TGTGCCAGCAGTCCCGGGACAGGGTATGGAAACACCATATATTTT. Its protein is CASSPGTGYGNTIYF.

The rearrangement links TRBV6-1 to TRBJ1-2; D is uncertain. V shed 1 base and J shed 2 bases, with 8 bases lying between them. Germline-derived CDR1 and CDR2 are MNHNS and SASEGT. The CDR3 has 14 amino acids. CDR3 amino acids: CASSEGRSNYGYTF. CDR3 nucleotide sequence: TGTGCCAGCAGTGAAGGCAGGTCGAACTATGGCTACACCTTC.

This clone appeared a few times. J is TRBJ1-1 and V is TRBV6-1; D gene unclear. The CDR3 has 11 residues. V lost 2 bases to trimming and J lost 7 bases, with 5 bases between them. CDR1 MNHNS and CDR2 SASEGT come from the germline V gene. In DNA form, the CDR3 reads TGTGCCAGCAGTGAAACGGGTGAAGCTTTCTTT. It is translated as CASSETGEAFF.

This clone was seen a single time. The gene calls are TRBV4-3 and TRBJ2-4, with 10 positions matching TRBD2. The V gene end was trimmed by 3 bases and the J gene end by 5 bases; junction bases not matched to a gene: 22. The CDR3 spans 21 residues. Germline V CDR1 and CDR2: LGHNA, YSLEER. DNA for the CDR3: TGCGCCAGCAGCCAGTTCTACGAAAGGACTAGCGGAGTGGTCAGGGAAAACATTCAGTACTTC. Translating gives CASSQFYERTSGVVRENIQYF.

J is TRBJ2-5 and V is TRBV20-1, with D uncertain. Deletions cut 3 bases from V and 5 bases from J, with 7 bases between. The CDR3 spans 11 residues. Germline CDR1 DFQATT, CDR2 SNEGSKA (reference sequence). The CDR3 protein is CSASYVETQYF. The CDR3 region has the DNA TGCAGTGCTAGTTATGTGGAGACCCAGTACTTC.

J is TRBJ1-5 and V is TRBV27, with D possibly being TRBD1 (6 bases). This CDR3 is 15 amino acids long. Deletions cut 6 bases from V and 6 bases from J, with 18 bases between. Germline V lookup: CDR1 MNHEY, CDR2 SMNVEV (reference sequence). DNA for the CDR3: TGTGCCAGCAGCGCGTATGGGGGGGGCAGTCAGCCCCAGCATTTT. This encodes CASSAYGGGSQPQHF.

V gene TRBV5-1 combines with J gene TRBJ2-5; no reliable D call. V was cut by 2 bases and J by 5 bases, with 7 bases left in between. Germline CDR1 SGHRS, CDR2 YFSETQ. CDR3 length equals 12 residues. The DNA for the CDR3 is TGCGCCAGCAGCTTAGCCCGGGAGACCCAGTACTTC. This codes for CASSLARETQYF.

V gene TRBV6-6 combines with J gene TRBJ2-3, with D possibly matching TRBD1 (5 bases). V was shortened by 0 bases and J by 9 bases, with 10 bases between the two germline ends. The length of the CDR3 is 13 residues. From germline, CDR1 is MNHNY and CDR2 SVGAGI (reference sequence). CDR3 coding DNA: TGTGCCAGCAGTTACTCGAGACAGAAAACGCAGTATTTT. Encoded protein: CASSYSRQKTQYF.